This TCR beta chain was found in a study of coeliac disease. Findings and limits, study-wide: The authors considered this approach unsuitable for unbiased detection of gliadin-specific T cells. TRB repertoires were largely private, with most amino acid sequences found in only one sample. Control samples showed higher TRB and TRG clonality than intraepithelial and lamina propria samples in active celiac disease.

A remark on this clone: As yet, its antigen is unknown.

Germline trimming cut 5 bases from V and 4 bases from J; bases unmatched to any gene: 10. Germline V lookup: CDR1 SNHLY, CDR2 FYNNEI. The length of the CDR3 is 16 residues. Data came from immunoSEQ multiplex PCR; TCRdb stores just in-frame clones and leaves some out. The sample has over 7,000 clones; more than 55% are singletons. The receptor comes from a woman aged 60 to 75 with celiac disease. The chain is built from TRBV2 and TRBJ2-1; 8 nucleotides match TRBD2. The sample comprised intraepithelial lymphocytes from the gut. DNA for the CDR3: TGTGCCAGCAGTCGGGCGGGAGGCCACCCATACAATGAGCAGTTCTTC. This translates into CASSRAGGHPYNEQFF.